The clone carrying this T cell receptor (beta chain) was observed a handful of times. Its specificity is not known. Trimming left V 0 bases short and J 6 bases short, with 4 bases between. This CDR3 spans 11 amino acids. CDR1 and CDR2 from the germline V gene are SQVTM and ANQGSEA. Every bit of the isolated RNA underwent reverse transcription, so sequencing read expressed TCRB transcripts. Roughly 3.4 million reads were obtained on average from naive, central memory and regulatory T cell samples. Data came from immunoSEQ multiplex PCR; TCRdb stores just in-frame clones and leaves some out. This table holds 300,000 to 350,000 clones, 15% to 20% found once. Post-sort purity exceeded 95% for all sorted populations. The sample originates from a study of beta chain features in type 1 diabetes. Study-level points and caveats: Cells carrying high TCR expression could end up over-represented when cDNA is sequenced.

This TCR was recovered from a woman in her late teens or twenties in good health. The sequencing sample was made of naive CD4+ T cells from blood. The chain is built from TRBV29-1 and TRBJ2-3, with D unresolved. CDR3 sequence: CSVEDPDTQYF. The CDR3 DNA sequence: TGCAGCGTTGAAGATCCTGATACGCAGTATTTT.